Shown below are 14 T cell receptor beta chains from a single sample sequenced in a study of cytomegalovirus exposure and HLA in healthy donors. In the PCR, 60 Vbeta and 13 Jbeta primers were used. The data were produced by immunoSEQ multiplex PCR, yet TCRdb's version contains in-frame clones alone and is incomplete. The sample lists more than 75,000 clones, 70% to 85% occurring once. The specimen was PBMCs. The source is a man in his forties in good health and CMV-seropositive.

This chain uses TRBV4-1 with TRBJ1-2, with D unresolved. Germline CDR1 reads MGHRA; CDR2 reads YSYEKL. V lost 0 bases and J lost 4, with 15 bases in between. CDR3 size: 16 residues. The DNA of the CDR3 is TGCGCCAGCAGCCAAGATACAACCGTACAGTCCTATGGCTACACCTTC. It specifies CASSQDTTVQSYGYTF.

This rearrangement joins TRBV18 to TRBJ2-7, with 8 bases identical to TRBD2. The germline V gene encodes CDR1 KGHSH and CDR2 LQKENI. This CDR3 contains 15 residues. V was pared by 3 bases and J by 3 bases, with 7 bases of the junction left unmatched. CDR3 loop: CASSPKTSEVYEQYF. The CDR3 region has the DNA TGTGCCAGCTCACCCAAGACTAGCGAGGTCTACGAGCAGTACTTC.

The chain has TRBV6-1 and TRBJ1-1; D uncertain. The CDR3 length is 14 residues. Trimming removed 0 bases from V and 3 bases from J, with 8 bases in between. CDR1 MNHNS and CDR2 SASEGT come from the germline V gene. The CDR3 region is CASSEARHYTEAFF. CDR3 nucleotides: TGTGCCAGCAGTGAAGCCAGACATTACACTGAAGCTTTCTTT.

This chain links TRBV15 with TRBJ2-7; 7 nucleotides align to TRBD1. The CDR3 runs 16 residues. The germline CDR1 and CDR2 sequences are LNHNV and YYDKDF (reference sequence). V lost 2 bases to trimming and J lost 2 bases; unmatched junction nucleotides: 9. DNA for the CDR3: TGTGCCACCAGCAGACAGGGACAGTCCCCGACCTACGAGCAGTACTTC. Translation gives CATSRQGQSPTYEQYF.

The J gene is TRBJ2-7, the V gene TRBV7-2; tentative D call: TRBD2 (5 bases). This CDR3 region has 12 residues. The germline gives CDR1 SGHTA, CDR2 FQGNSA. V shed 6 bases and J shed 5 bases, with 11 bases lying between them. For the CDR3, the DNA is TGTGCCAGCAGTCCGGGGAGACACGAGCAGTACTTC. It yields the protein CASSPGRHEQYF.

A word on this clone: The sample carries other DNA sequences with the same CDR3. The chain recombines TRBV5-6 with TRBJ2-3; 11 bases align to TRBD2. The CDR3 totals 16 residues. V dropped 0 bases and J dropped 3; count of bases not matched to a gene: 3. CDR1 is SGHDT and CDR2 is YYEEEE in the germline V gene. CDR3 bases: TGTGCCAGCAGCTTGGGACTAGCGGGGCGAACAGATACGCAGTATTTT. Its protein product is CASSLGLAGRTDTQYF.

The rearrangement uses TRBV6-1 and TRBJ1-2, with 11 bases matching TRBD1. Per germline, CDR1 MNHNS and CDR2 SASEGT. This CDR3 is 13 amino acids long. J gave up 4 bases and V 7 bases, and 2 bases lay outside the gene matches. In DNA, the CDR3 is TGTGCCAGCAAAGGACAGGGGGCCTATGGCTACACCTTC. Protein sequence: CASKGQGAYGYTF.

This clone came up once. The chain combines TRBV9 with TRBJ1-4; 9 bases map to TRBD1. This CDR3 comprises 14 residues. Germline CDR1 and CDR2: SGDLS and YYNGEE. Trimming removed 4 bases from V and 8 bases from J; junction bases left unmatched: 6. CDR3 protein: CASSPTGGREKLFF. In DNA form, the CDR3 reads TGTGCCAGCAGCCCGACAGGGGGAAGGGAAAAACTGTTTTTT. Complete variable domain (other parts from reference TRBV9 and TRBJ1-4): DSGVTQTPKHLITATGQRVTLRCSPRSGDLSVYWYQQSLDQGLQFLIQYYNGEERAKGNILERFSAQQFPDLHSELNLSSLELGDSALYFCASSPTGGREKLFFGSGTQLSVL.

The genes are TRBV5-4 and TRBJ2-7, with 12 positions matching TRBD1. The CDR3 extends over 15 amino acids. The V gene end was trimmed by 0 bases and the J gene end by 7 bases; junction bases not matched to a gene: 5. The V gene's germline CDR1 is SGHNT and CDR2 YYREEE (reference sequence). The CDR3 nucleotides read TGTGCCAGCAGCTTGGGGGACAGGGGGCCGAGAGAGCAGTACTTC. Amino acid sequence: CASSLGDRGPREQYF.

This sequence joins TRBV18 and TRBJ1-1; D possibly corresponds to TRBD1 (5 bases). The CDR3 is 15 amino acids. V shed 0 bases and J shed 1 base, with 9 bases lying between them. Germline CDR1 reads KGHSH; CDR2 reads LQKENI. The CDR3: CASSPPSRENTEAFF. The DNA for the CDR3 is TGTGCCAGCTCACCACCGAGCAGGGAGAACACTGAAGCTTTCTTT. The full variable domain, in which reference TRBV18 and TRBJ1-1 provide the parts outside the CDR3, is NAGVMQNPRHLVRRRGQEARLRCSPMKGHSHVYWYRQLPEEGLKFMVYLQKENIIDESGMPKERFSAEFPKEGPSILRIQQVVRGDSAAYFCASSPPSRENTEAFFGQGTRLTVV.

This clone was picked up one time. The V gene is TRBV9, the J gene TRBJ2-3; 11 bases match TRBD2. The V gene end was trimmed by 5 bases and the J gene end by 3 bases; junction bases not matched to a gene: 5. This CDR3 spans 15 amino acids. Germline V gene sequence: CDR1 SGDLS, CDR2 YYNGEE. DNA of the CDR3: TGTGCCAGCAGTTTTAGCGGGAGGGAGACAGATACGCAGTATTTT. It is translated as CASSFSGRETDTQYF.

This clone has only a few counts. J is TRBJ2-3 and V is TRBV28, with 9 bases matching TRBD2. The germline gives CDR1 MDHEN, CDR2 SYDVKM. With 5 bases clipped from V and 3 bases from J, the junction kept 6 bases outside the gene matches. The CDR3 contains 15 residues. In DNA form, the CDR3 reads TGTGCCAGCAGTGTAGCGGGAGAGGTGACAGATACGCAGTATTTT. Its translation is CASSVAGEVTDTQYF.

The J gene is TRBJ2-7, the V gene TRBV28, with no clear D. Germline V lookup: CDR1 MDHEN, CDR2 SYDVKM. The CDR3 has 14 residues. The ends were cut back, 2 bases at V and 0 bases at J, with 8 bases in the middle. CDR3 residues: CASSLSESSYEQYF. The DNA for the CDR3 is TGTGCCAGCAGTTTAAGCGAGTCCTCCTACGAGCAGTACTTC.

This sequence joins TRBV6-1 and TRBJ1-2; weak D call: TRBD1 (5 bases). V was clipped by 4 bases and J by 4 bases, with 22 bases between them. Germline CDR1 MNHNS, CDR2 SASEGT. This CDR3 spans 17 amino acids. For the CDR3, the DNA is TGTGCCAGCAGTGCGGTTGGGGCGCGGCCGACCTCCTATGGCTACACCTTC. Amino acid sequence: CASSAVGARPTSYGYTF.